This T cell receptor beta chain was identified in a study of T-cell reconstitution after alpha-beta-depleted transplantation in children (dated by TCRdb to 2015 to 2016). General notes on the study: Using TCR repertoire profiling, the study followed T-cell immune reconstitution in a quantitative way in children after TCRalphabeta/CD19-depleted allogeneic hematopoietic cell transplantation.

The table lists this clonotype with many counts. Its specific antigen is unknown. Base qualities are not provided; no much larger clone lies one nucleotide away. Library creation used PCR. Sequencing used an Illumina HiSeq 2500. Molecular barcoding was employed in the preparation of TCR libraries, with unique molecular identifiers being used to normalize TCRbeta repertoire quantification. TCRdb ran its own pipeline on the public reads, namely fastp trimming at Q25 and MiXCR clone calling, and kept in-frame beta chains. All rows with the same CDR3 protein become a single entry with the most common DNA and genes. This sample lists about 640,000 distinct CDR3 sequences; roughly 17% were detected once. About 1.1% of the sample comes from the top ten. Trimming removed 4 bases from V and 6 bases from J, leaving 18 bases between the germline ends. Inclusive of the bounding cysteine and phenylalanine, the CDR3 is 14 residues long. Here the CDR3 DNA is all that survives: 42 bases in frame from base 1. Sequences DFQATT (CDR1) and SNEGSKA (CDR2) are obtained from the germline V gene (reference sequence).

The chain is made from TRBV20-1 and TRBJ1-1; there is no confident call for the D gene. The receptor was derived from a human donor who donated a stem cell graft to a child with acute myeloid leukemia. The sample here was PBMCs from the stem cell graft donor, taken from the stem cell graft. The CDR3 amino acid sequence is: CSATYDGDSSEAFF. The sequenced DNA is TGCAGTGCTACATACGACGGTGACTCATCTGAAGCTTTCTTT.